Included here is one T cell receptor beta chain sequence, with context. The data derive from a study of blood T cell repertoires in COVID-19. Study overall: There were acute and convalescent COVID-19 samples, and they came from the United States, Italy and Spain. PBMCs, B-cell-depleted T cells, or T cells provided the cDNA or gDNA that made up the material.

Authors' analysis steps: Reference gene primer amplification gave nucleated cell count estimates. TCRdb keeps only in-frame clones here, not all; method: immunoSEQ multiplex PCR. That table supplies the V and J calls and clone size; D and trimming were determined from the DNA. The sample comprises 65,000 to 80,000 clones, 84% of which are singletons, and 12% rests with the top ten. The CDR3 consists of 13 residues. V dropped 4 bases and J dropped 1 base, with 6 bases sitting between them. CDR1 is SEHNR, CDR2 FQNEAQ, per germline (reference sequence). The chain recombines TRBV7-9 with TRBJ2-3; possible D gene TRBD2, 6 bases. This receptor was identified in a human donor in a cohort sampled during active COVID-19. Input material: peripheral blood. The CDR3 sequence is CASSSSGTDTQYF. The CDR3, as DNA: TGTGCCAGCAGCTCTAGCGGCACAGATACGCAGTATTTT.